The T cell receptor beta chain described here comes from a study of OX40 agonist ivuxolimab in advanced cancers. In the study overall: Three patients, one with hepatocellular carcinoma and two with cutaneous melanoma, responded partially.

Sequencing was performed with immunoSEQ multiplex PCR; in TCRdb, only in-frame clones are kept and a portion is missing. The sample records some 42,000 clones, about 81% being singletons. The CDR3 runs to 16 residues. Germline CDR1 LNHDA, CDR2 SQIVND (reference sequence). V lost 3 bases, J lost 1 base, and 13 bases lay in between. Study-wide findings and caveats: Which antigen the expanded peripheral T cells recognized is unknown.

As regards this clone: Its antigen is currently unknown.

The specimen was CD4+ or CD8+ T cells sorted from blood, collected in a trial of the OX40 agonist ivuxolimab. V and J are TRBV19 and TRBJ1-3; a possible D gene is TRBD1 (5 bases). The TCR sequence derives from an adult with an advanced solid tumor such as melanoma, head and neck, liver or kidney cancer. The CDR3 region is CASSMTGRRSGNTIYF. The CDR3 nucleotides are TGTGCCAGTAGTATGACGGGGCGGCGGTCTGGAAACACCATATATTTT.